The 32 T cell receptor beta chains below all came from one sample that was sequenced in a study of cytomegalovirus exposure and HLA in healthy donors. Repertoires were generated with immunoSEQ multiplex PCR, while TCRdb's copy carries only in-frame clones and drops some. This table has about 110,000 clones, about 88% appearing once. The sample consisted of PBMCs. The source of these receptors is a woman aged 18-30 years in good health and CMV-seropositive.

The chain joins TRBV6-6 to TRBJ1-6, with 8 positions matching TRBD1. V dropped 6 bases and J dropped 6; count of bases not matched to a gene: 4. In germline, CDR1 is MNHNY, CDR2 SVGAGI (reference sequence). The CDR3 has 14 residues. CDR3 amino acids: CASSPQGGNSPLHF. CDR3 nucleotide sequence: TGTGCCAGCAGCCCACAGGGGGGTAATTCACCCCTCCACTTT.

CDR3 coding DNA: TGTGCCACCAGCAGAGATCGGACAGGTGGAAACACCATATATTTT. Protein: CATSRDRTGGNTIYF. The chain combines TRBV15 with TRBJ1-3; the match to TRBD1 covers 7 bases. Germline-derived CDR1 and CDR2 are LNHNV and YYDKDF (reference sequence). The V gene end was trimmed by 0 bases and the J gene end by 3 bases; junction bases not matched to a gene: 2. This CDR3 region has 15 residues.

This chain links TRBV7-2 with TRBJ1-6; D ambiguous. Germline CDR1 and CDR2: SGHTA and FQGNSA. V dropped 3 bases and J dropped 8 bases, with 14 bases sitting between them. The CDR3 sequence is 15 residues long. CDR3 DNA sequence: TGTGCCAGCAGCTTGACATATAACCGTGATTCACCCCTCCACTTT. Protein product: CASSLTYNRDSPLHF.

This chain connects TRBV27 to TRBJ1-1, with 8 bases that match TRBD1. The CDR3 consists of 15 residues. Germline-derived CDR1 and CDR2 are MNHEY and SMNVEV (reference sequence). V lost 0 bases, J lost 4 bases, and 4 bases stayed unmatched. CDR3 loop: CASSLSPTGVTEAFF. The CDR3 region has the DNA TGTGCCAGCAGTTTATCGCCGACAGGGGTCACTGAAGCTTTCTTT.

V is TRBV27 and J is TRBJ2-7, with D perhaps matching TRBD2 (7 bases). The CDR3 is made up of 14 amino acids. With 2 bases removed from V and 3 bases from J, the gap between germline ends came to 11 bases. CDR1 is MNHEY, CDR2 SMNVEV, per germline (reference sequence). The CDR3 protein is CASSLAGAGYEQYF. CDR3 nucleotides: TGTGCCAGCAGTTTAGCGGGGGCGGGCTACGAGCAGTACTTC.

V usage is TRBV5-6 and J usage is TRBJ1-5, with D tentatively TRBD1 (6 bases). Trimming cost V 0 bases and J 0 bases, with 10 bases left between them. From germline, CDR1 is SGHDT and CDR2 YYEEEE. CDR3 length: 16 residues. CDR3 protein: CASSLGTVHSNQPQHF. The CDR3 bases are TGTGCCAGCAGCTTGGGGACAGTTCATAGCAATCAGCCCCAGCATTTT.

The J gene is TRBJ1-2, the V gene TRBV5-1, with D unclear. CDR1 is SGHRS and CDR2 is YFSETQ in the germline V gene. The CDR3 consists of 14 residues. V was clipped by 0 bases and J by 4 bases, with 10 bases between them. This CDR3 is CASSLAVAVYGYTF. The CDR3 nucleotides read TGCGCCAGCAGCTTGGCCGTGGCGGTCTATGGCTACACCTTC.

This chain links TRBV4-2 with TRBJ2-1; no definite D call. The CDR3 contains 16 residues. Germline V gene sequence: CDR1 LGHNA, CDR2 YNFKEQ. Trimming removed 0 bases at V and 0 bases at J, with 9 bases between. This CDR3 reads CASSQDQLFSYNEQFF. CDR3 in DNA: TGTGCCAGCAGCCAAGATCAACTCTTCTCCTACAATGAGCAGTTCTTC.

CDR3 in amino acids: CASSLAGGGSPLHF. The CDR3 region has the DNA TGTGCCAGCAGCTTAGCTGGGGGCGGATCACCCCTCCACTTT. The J gene is TRBJ1-6, the V gene TRBV11-2; D perhaps matches TRBD1 (6 bases). The CDR3 runs 14 residues. Trimming pared 1 base from V and 10 bases from J, leaving 11 bases between. In germline, CDR1 is SGHAT, CDR2 FQNNGV.

The rearrangement uses TRBV5-1 and TRBJ1-1; the D gene is possibly TRBD1 (5 bases). The CDR3 runs 14 residues. V lost 4 bases and J 5 bases, leaving 15 bases between the germline ends. Per the germline V gene, CDR1 is SGHRS and CDR2 is YFSETQ. CDR3 protein: CASSAITGNTEAFF. The CDR3 DNA follows: TGCGCCAGCAGCGCAATTACAGGTAATACTGAAGCTTTCTTT.

J is TRBJ2-3 and V is TRBV2, with 9 bases lining up with TRBD1. Germline V CDR1 and CDR2: SNHLY, FYNNEI. V shed 7 bases and J 4 bases; nucleotides not matched to a gene: 6. The CDR3 contains 14 residues. In DNA, the CDR3 is TGTGCCAGCAATCCGGGACAGGGCGCAGATACGCAGTATTTT. This encodes CASNPGQGADTQYF.

The rearrangement links TRBV28 to TRBJ1-1; D gene uncertain. This CDR3 spans 13 amino acids. Germline assignment: CDR1 MDHEN and CDR2 SYDVKM. The V and J ends lost 9 bases and 5 bases respectively, with 16 bases between them. The CDR3: CASEIGQRTEAFF. CDR3 DNA sequence: TGTGCCAGTGAGATCGGCCAGAGGACTGAAGCTTTCTTT.

Notes on this clone: This sample also contains other DNA sequences that code for the same CDR3. The V gene is TRBV15, the J gene TRBJ2-1; D may be TRBD2 (5 bases). This CDR3 comprises 13 residues. Germline values: CDR1 LNHNV, CDR2 YYDKDF (reference sequence). The V end was cut by 0 bases, the J end by 7 bases, with 7 bases between. CDR3 sequence reads: CATSRDRGNEQFF. The DNA for the CDR3 is TGTGCCACCAGCAGAGATCGCGGGAATGAGCAGTTCTTC.

This clone appeared a few times. The rearrangement uses TRBV9 and TRBJ2-3, with 7 bases matching TRBD1. V gave up 3 bases and J gave up 3 bases; unmatched junction bases: 4. The germline gives CDR1 SGDLS, CDR2 YYNGEE. The CDR3 is 14 amino acids. CDR3 loop: CASSDRQGTDTQYF. The CDR3 bases are TGTGCCAGCAGCGATCGACAGGGAACAGATACGCAGTATTTT.

J is TRBJ1-5 and V is TRBV19; 7 bases match TRBD1. The CDR3 is 14 amino acids. Germline V lookup: CDR1 LNHDA, CDR2 SQIVND (reference sequence). J gave up 1 base and V 6 bases, and 3 bases lay outside the gene matches. This CDR3 is CASRGQYSNQPQHF. CDR3 sequence (DNA): TGTGCCAGTAGGGGACAGTACAGCAATCAGCCCCAGCATTTT.

This chain joins TRBV6-1 and TRBJ1-2; D gene uncertain. The CDR3 covers 15 residues. Trimming took off 2 bases at V and 4 bases at J, with 14 bases between the two ends. Germline-derived CDR1 and CDR2 are MNHNS and SASEGT. The CDR3 region has the DNA TGTGCCAGCAGTGAATGGGTCACGGGTGGCTATGGCTACACCTTC. This encodes CASSEWVTGGYGYTF.

This clone was detected a few times. The J gene is TRBJ1-2, the V gene TRBV19; 9 bases are a match to TRBD1. After removal of 9 bases from V and 9 bases from J, the junction contained 20 bases not matched to a gene. The germline V gene has CDR1 LNHDA and CDR2 SQIVND (reference sequence). This CDR3 is built from 16 residues. The CDR3 protein is CASLNTNSGTGRSYTF. The CDR3 DNA sequence: TGTGCCAGCCTTAATACGAACTCCGGGACAGGGAGGAGCTACACCTTC.

This sequence joins TRBV2 and TRBJ1-1; D ambiguous. The CDR3 spans 14 residues. The V end lost 5 bases, the J end lost 1 base, and 11 bases lay between the germline ends. The germline CDR1 and CDR2 sequences are SNHLY and FYNNEI. The CDR3 DNA sequence: TGTGCCAGCAGTTCTACGGGGAGGAACACTGAAGCTTTCTTT. It codes for CASSSTGRNTEAFF.

V and J are TRBV5-5 and TRBJ1-2; possible D gene TRBD1, 6 bases. The germline V gene has CDR1 SGHKS and CDR2 YYEKEE (reference sequence). V was trimmed by 6 bases and J by 1 base, leaving 16 bases between them. CDR3 length: 15 amino acids. The CDR3 sequence is CASTIFPQGNYGYTF. CDR3 in DNA: TGTGCCAGCACCATTTTCCCACAGGGTAACTATGGCTACACCTTC.

The chain is built from TRBV9 and TRBJ2-5; weak D call: TRBD1 (6 bases). Looked up from germline, CDR1 is SGDLS and CDR2 is YYNGEE. Trimming cost V 4 bases and J 4 bases, with 14 bases left between them. The CDR3 totals 14 residues. The chain's CDR3 is CASSPSQGPETQYF. CDR3 bases: TGTGCCAGCAGCCCCTCTCAGGGGCCAGAGACCCAGTACTTC.

The gene calls are TRBV19 and TRBJ1-2; tentatively, D is TRBD1 (5 bases). Trimming shortened V by 3 bases and J by 4 bases, and 15 bases separated the two germline ends. The CDR3 loop spans 15 amino acids. Germline-derived CDR1 and CDR2 are LNHDA and SQIVND (reference sequence). The CDR3, as DNA: TGTGCCAGTAGTATTCAGACAGTCCTGGGCTATGGCTACACCTTC. This encodes CASSIQTVLGYGYTF.

This clone occurred once. The chain combines TRBV18 with TRBJ2-5; 7 bases are a match to TRBD1. Germline assignment: CDR1 KGHSH and CDR2 LQKENI. The ends lost 0 bases at V and 2 bases at J; junction bases unmatched: 0. The length of the CDR3 is 14 residues. CDR3 sequence (DNA): TGTGCCAGCTCACCACCGGGACAGCAAGAGACCCAGTACTTC. This sequence encodes CASSPPGQQETQYF.

The chain couples TRBV19 to TRBJ1-2; 9 positions match TRBD1. This CDR3 spans 15 amino acids. In germline, CDR1 is LNHDA, CDR2 SQIVND (reference sequence). Trimming cost V 2 bases and J 6 bases; bases outside gene matches: 7. The CDR3 DNA follows: TGTGCCAGTAGTATACCCCGGACAGGGGTCCATGGCTACACCTTC. Its protein is CASSIPRTGVHGYTF.

This rearrangement joins TRBV5-8 to TRBJ1-3; 9 positions match TRBD1. CDR1 is SGHTS, CDR2 YDEGEE, per germline. J gave up 2 bases and V 3 bases, and 3 bases lay outside the gene matches. The CDR3 sequence is 15 residues long. The CDR3 DNA is TGTGCCAGCAGCTCTCGGACAGGGGCTGGAAACACCATATATTTT. Protein product: CASSSRTGAGNTIYF.

The rearrangement uses TRBV7-2 and TRBJ2-3; TRBD1 aligns across 7 bases. Germline CDR1 is SGHTA and CDR2 is FQGNSA. The CDR3 has 15 amino acids. V was pared by 4 bases and J by 3 bases, with 7 bases of the junction left unmatched. The CDR3 spells CASSSGQSRTDTQYF. The CDR3 DNA sequence: TGTGCCAGCAGCTCGGGACAGTCAAGGACAGATACGCAGTATTTT.

The J gene is TRBJ2-7, the V gene TRBV10-3; D is uncertain. V was cut by 4 bases and J by 0 bases, with 10 bases left in between. Germline CDR1 ENHRY, CDR2 SYGVKD. This CDR3 comprises 14 residues. CDR3 nucleotides: TGTGCCATCAGTGGTGGTGGCAGCTCCTACGAGCAGTACTTC. This gives the protein CAISGGGSSYEQYF.

This chain joins TRBV27 and TRBJ1-1, with TRBD1 matching over 8 bases. CDR3 length equals 15 residues. The J segment lost 0 bases and the V segment lost 5 bases, leaving 5 bases of the junction unmatched. Germline V gene lookup returns CDR1 MNHEY and CDR2 SMNVEV (reference sequence). Here the CDR3 DNA reads TGTGCCAGCAGTGAAACAGGGGGATTGAACACTGAAGCTTTCTTT. Its protein product is CASSETGGLNTEAFF.

This clone showed up just a few times. The genes are TRBV11-2 and TRBJ2-7, with a tentative D call TRBD2 (6 bases). This CDR3 has 14 residues. The germline gives CDR1 SGHAT, CDR2 FQNNGV. V shed 6 bases and J shed 1 base, with 13 bases lying between them. The CDR3 here is CASRLDYRSYEQYV. The CDR3 nucleotides read TGTGCCAGCAGACTGGACTATCGTTCCTACGAGCAGTACGTC.

This chain joins TRBV11-2 and TRBJ1-3; a weak D match, TRBD1 (6 bases). Germline lookup yields CDR1 SGHAT and CDR2 FQNNGV. CDR3 size: 15 residues. The germline V and J ends were trimmed by 4 bases and 4 bases, with 14 bases remaining between them. Here the CDR3 DNA reads TGTGCCAGCAGCTCAGGACAGTACAACGGAAACACCATATATTTT. Translated, it gives CASSSGQYNGNTIYF.

The J gene is TRBJ1-5, the V gene TRBV28; TRBD1 is a possible D gene (5 bases). V was trimmed by 2 bases and J by 9 bases, leaving 17 bases between them. The CDR3 length is 15 residues. Looked up from germline, CDR1 is MDHEN and CDR2 is SYDVKM. CDR3 DNA: TGTGCCAGCAGTTTAGAGGACACCCTCAAATGGCCCCAGCATTTT. Amino acid sequence: CASSLEDTLKWPQHF.

This rearrangement joins TRBV10-3 to TRBJ2-3; D not certain. The CDR3 consists of 14 residues. The germline V and J ends were trimmed by 2 bases and 3 bases, with 9 bases remaining between them. Germline lookup yields CDR1 ENHRY and CDR2 SYGVKD. CDR3 sequence reads: CAISEHKETDTQYF. DNA for the CDR3: TGTGCCATCAGTGAGCATAAAGAGACAGATACGCAGTATTTT.

The chain is built from TRBV7-9 and TRBJ1-1, with TRBD1 matching 7 bases. The germline V gene encodes CDR1 SEHNR and CDR2 FQNEAQ (reference sequence). V lost 3 bases and J lost 6; bases outside the gene matches: 7. The CDR3 length is 14 residues. For the CDR3, the DNA is TGTGCCAGCAGCTTCCGTGGACAGGTCTCTGAAGCTTTCTTT. It is translated as CASSFRGQVSEAFF.